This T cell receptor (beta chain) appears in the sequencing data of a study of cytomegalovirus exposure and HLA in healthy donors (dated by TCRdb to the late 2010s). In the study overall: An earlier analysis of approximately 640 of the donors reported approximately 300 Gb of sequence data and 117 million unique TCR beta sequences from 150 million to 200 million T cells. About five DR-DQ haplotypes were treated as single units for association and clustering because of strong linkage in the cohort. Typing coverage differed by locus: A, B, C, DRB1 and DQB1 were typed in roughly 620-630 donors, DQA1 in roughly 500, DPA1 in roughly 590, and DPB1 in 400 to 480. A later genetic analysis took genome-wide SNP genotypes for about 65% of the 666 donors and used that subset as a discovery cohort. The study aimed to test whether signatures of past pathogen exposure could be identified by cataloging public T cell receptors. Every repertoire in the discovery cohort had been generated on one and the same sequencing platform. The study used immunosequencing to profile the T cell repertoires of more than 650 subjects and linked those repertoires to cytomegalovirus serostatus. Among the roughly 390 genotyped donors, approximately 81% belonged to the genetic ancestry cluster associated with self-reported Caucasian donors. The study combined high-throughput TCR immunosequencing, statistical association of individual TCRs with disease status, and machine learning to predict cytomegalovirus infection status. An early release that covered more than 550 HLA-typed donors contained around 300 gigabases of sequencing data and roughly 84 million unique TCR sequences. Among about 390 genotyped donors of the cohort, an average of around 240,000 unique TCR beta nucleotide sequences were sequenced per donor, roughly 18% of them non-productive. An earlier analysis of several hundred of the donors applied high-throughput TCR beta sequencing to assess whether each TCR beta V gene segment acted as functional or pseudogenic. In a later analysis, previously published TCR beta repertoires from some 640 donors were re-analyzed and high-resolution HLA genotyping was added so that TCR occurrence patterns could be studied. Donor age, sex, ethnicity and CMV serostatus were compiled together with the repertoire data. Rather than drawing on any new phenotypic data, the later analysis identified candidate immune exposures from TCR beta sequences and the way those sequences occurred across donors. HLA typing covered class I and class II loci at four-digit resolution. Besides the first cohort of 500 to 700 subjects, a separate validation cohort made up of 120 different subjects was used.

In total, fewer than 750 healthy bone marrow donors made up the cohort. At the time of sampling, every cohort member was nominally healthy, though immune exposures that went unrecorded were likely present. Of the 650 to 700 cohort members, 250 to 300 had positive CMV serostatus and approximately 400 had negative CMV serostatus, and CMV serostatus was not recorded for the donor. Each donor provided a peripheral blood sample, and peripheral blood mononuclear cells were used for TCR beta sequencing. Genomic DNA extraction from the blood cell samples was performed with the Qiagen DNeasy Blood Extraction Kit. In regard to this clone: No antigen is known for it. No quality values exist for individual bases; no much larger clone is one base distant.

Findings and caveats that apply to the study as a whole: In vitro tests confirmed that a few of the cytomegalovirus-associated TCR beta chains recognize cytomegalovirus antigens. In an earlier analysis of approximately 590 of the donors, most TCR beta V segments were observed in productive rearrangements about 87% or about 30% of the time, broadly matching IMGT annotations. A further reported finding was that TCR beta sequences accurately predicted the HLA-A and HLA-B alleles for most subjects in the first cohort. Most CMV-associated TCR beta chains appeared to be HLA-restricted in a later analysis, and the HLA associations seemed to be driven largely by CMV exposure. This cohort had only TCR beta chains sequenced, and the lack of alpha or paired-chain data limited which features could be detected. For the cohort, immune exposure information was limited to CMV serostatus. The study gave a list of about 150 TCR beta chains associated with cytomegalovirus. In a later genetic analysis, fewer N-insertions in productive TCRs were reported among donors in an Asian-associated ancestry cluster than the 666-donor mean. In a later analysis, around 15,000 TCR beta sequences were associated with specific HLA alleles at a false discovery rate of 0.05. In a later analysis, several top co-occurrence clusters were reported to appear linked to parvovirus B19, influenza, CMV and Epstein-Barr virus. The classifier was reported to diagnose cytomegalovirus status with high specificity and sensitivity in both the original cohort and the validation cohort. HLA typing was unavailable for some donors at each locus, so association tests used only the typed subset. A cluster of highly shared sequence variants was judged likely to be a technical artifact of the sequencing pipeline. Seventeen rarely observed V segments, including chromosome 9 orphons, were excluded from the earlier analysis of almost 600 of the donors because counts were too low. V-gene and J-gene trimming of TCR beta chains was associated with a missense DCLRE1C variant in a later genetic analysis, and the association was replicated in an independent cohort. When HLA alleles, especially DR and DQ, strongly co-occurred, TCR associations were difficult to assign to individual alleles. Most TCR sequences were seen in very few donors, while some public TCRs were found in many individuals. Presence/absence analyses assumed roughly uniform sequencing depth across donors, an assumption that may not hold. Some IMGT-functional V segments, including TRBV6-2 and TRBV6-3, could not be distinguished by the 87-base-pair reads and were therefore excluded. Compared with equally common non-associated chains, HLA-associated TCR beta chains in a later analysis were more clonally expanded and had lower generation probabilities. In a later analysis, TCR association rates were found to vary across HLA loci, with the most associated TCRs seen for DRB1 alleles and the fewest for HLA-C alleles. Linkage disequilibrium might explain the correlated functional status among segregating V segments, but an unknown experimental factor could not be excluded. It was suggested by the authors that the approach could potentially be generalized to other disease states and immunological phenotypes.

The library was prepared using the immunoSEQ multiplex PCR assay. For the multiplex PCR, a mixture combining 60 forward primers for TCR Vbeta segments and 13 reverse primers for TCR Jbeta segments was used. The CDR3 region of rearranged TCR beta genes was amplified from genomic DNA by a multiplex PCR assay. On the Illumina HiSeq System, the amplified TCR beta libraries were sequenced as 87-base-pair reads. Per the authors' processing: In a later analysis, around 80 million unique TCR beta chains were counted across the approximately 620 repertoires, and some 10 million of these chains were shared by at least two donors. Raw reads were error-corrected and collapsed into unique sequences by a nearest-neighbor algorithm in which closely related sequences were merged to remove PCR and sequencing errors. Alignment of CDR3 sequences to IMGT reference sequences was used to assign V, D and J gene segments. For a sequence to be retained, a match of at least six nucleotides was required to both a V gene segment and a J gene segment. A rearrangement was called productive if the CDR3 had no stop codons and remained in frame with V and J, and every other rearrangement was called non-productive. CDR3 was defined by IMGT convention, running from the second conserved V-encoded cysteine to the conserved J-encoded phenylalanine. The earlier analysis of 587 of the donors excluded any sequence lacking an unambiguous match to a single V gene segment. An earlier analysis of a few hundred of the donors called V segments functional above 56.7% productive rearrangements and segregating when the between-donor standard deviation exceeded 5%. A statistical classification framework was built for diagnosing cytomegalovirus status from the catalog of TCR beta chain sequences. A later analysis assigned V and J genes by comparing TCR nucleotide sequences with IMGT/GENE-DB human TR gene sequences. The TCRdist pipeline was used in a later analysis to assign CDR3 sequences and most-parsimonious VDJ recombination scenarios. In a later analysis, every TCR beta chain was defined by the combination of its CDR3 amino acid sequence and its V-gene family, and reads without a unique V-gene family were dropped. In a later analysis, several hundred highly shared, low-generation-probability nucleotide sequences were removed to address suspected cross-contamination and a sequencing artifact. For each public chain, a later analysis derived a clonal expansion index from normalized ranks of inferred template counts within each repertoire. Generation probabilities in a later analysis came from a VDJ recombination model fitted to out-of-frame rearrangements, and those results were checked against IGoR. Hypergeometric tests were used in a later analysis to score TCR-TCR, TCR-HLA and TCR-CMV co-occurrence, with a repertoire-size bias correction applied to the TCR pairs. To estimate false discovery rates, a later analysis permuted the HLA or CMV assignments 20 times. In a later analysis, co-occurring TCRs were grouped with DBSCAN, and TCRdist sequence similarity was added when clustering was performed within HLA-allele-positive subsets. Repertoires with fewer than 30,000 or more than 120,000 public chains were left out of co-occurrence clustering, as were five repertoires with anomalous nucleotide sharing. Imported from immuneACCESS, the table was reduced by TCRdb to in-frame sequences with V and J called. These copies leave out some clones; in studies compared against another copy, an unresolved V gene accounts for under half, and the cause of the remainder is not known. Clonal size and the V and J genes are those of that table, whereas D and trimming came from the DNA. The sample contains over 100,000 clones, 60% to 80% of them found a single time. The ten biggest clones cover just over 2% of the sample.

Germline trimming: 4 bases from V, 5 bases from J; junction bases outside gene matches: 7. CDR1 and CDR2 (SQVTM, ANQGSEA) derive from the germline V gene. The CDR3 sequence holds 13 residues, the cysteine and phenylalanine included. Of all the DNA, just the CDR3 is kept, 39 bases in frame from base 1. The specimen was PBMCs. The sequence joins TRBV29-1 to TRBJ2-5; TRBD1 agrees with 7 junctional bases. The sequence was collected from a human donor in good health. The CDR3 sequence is CSVARQGGETQYF. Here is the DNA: TGCAGCGTTGCGCGACAGGGTGGGGAGACCCAGTACTTC.